This T cell receptor beta chain is from a study of CD8+ T cells in alopecia areata. The CDR3 sequence is 14 residues long. Trimming took off 7 bases at V and 0 bases at J, with 9 bases between the two ends. Germline CDR1 is MGHRA and CDR2 is YSYEKL. Sequencing used cDNA as its template, made by extracting RNA and reverse transcribing it. The assay was immunoSEQ multiplex PCR, and TCRdb's table has in-frame clones only and misses some. The sample lists 150,000 or so clones; about 72% were seen once. This clonotype was obtained from a human donor with alopecia areata. The chain employs TRBV4-1 and TRBJ2-2, with unresolved D. Sequencing used CD8+ T cells sorted from blood, obtained at week 0. CDR3: CASTVLTNTGELFF. CDR3 in DNA: TGCGCCAGCACCGTACTAACGAACACCGGGGAGCTGTTTTTT.